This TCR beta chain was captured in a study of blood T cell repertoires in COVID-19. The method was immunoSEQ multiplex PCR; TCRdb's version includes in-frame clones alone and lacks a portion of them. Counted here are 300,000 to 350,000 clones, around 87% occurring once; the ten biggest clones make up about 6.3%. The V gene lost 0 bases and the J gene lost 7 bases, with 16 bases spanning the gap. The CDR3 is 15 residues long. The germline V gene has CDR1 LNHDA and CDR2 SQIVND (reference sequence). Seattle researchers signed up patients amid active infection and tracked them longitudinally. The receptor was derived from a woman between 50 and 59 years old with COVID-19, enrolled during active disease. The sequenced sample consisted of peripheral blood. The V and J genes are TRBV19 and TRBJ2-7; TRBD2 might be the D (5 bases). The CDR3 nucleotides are TGTGCCAGTAGTATAGAGTATCGGGGTCAGTTTGAGCAGTACTTC. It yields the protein CASSIEYRGQFEQYF. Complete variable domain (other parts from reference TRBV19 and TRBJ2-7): DGGITQSPKYLFRKEGQNVTLSCEQNLNHDAMYWYRQDPGQGLRLIYYSQIVNDFQKGDIAEGYSVSREKKESFPLTVTSAQKNPTAFYLCASSIEYRGQFEQYFGPGTRLTVT.